The 4 T cell receptor beta chains below come from one sample, sequenced in a study of T cells in Graves' hyperthyroidism and ophthalmopathy. The investigators amplified TCR beta CDR3 regions from RNA transcripts. When the TCR CDR3 underwent first-round RT-PCR, the HTBI primer set was used. One entry per CDR3 protein results from TCRdb running MiXCR on the multiplex PCR reads. The sample consists of hundreds of thousands of distinct CDR3 sequences, 45% of them appearing once. The sequencing input was peripheral blood or thyroid tissue (not recorded which). The origin of the receptors is an adult man with Graves' disease, either hyperthyroidism or ophthalmopathy (not recorded which).

The rearrangement links TRBV29-1 to TRBJ1-2; D remains ambiguous. This CDR3 region has 12 residues. CDR1 is SQVTM, CDR2 ANQGSEA, per germline. Trimming pared 4 bases from V and 6 bases from J, leaving 12 bases between. In DNA, the CDR3 is TGCAGCGTTGGTGTTAGGGCAGATGGCTACACCTTC. As protein: CSVGVRADGYTF.

The rearrangement links TRBV28 to TRBJ1-1; D possibly corresponds to TRBD1 (6 bases). The CDR3 consists of 15 residues. Trimming left V 6 bases short and J 3 bases short, with 17 bases between. The germline V gene encodes CDR1 MDHEN and CDR2 SYDVKM. CDR3 coding DNA: TGTGCCAGCAGCCCTGCCACAGGGTTTCACACTGAAGCTTTCTTT. Protein sequence: CASSPATGFHTEAFF.

The sample holds many counts of this clonotype. The J gene is TRBJ1-6, the V gene TRBV9, with D uncertain. V lost 0 bases and J 7 bases, leaving 11 bases between the germline ends. CDR1 SGDLS and CDR2 YYNGEE come from the germline V gene. The CDR3 sequence is 15 residues long. The CDR3 nucleotides read TGTGCCAGCAGCGTAGGGATATTGGAGAATTCACCCCTCCACTTT. It encodes CASSVGILENSPLHF. The whole variable domain, filled in from reference TRBV9 and TRBJ1-6, reads DSGVTQTPKHLITATGQRVTLRCSPRSGDLSVYWYQQSLDQGLQFLIQYYNGEERAKGNILERFSAQQFPDLHSELNLSSLELGDSALYFCASSVGILENSPLHFGNGTRLTVT.

This clonotype showed up just a few times. V usage is TRBV9 and J usage is TRBJ1-3, with D hard to call. The germline V and J ends were trimmed by 0 bases and 0 bases, with 10 bases remaining between them. Germline values: CDR1 SGDLS, CDR2 YYNGEE. The CDR3 runs 16 residues. The CDR3: CASSVEDPSSGNTIYF. The CDR3 nucleotides are TGTGCCAGCAGCGTAGAGGACCCAAGCTCTGGAAACACCATATATTTT.